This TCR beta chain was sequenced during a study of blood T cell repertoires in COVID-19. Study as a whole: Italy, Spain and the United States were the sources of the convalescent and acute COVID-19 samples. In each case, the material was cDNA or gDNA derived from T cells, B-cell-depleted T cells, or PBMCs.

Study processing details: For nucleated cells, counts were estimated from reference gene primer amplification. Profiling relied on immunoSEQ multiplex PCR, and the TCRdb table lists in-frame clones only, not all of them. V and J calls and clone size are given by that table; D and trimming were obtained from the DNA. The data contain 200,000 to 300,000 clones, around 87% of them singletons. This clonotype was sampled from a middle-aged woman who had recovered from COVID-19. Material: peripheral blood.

CDR3 nucleotide sequence: TGTGCCAGCAGTTTATACCCTGGTGGGGGCCGAACCTACGAGCAGTACTTC. Its protein is CASSLYPGGGRTYEQYF. This chain joins TRBV27 and TRBJ2-7; D perhaps matches TRBD1 (6 bases). In germline, CDR1 is MNHEY, CDR2 SMNVEV (reference sequence). CDR3 length: 17 amino acids. The V end lost 1 base, the J end lost 2 bases, and 18 bases lay between the germline ends.